Reported below is one T cell receptor (beta chain). This entry belongs to a study of blood T cell repertoires in COVID-19. Study details: Sample material is recorded as cDNA or gDNA derived from T cells, B-cell-depleted T cells, or PBMCs.

The CDR3 runs 16 residues. Per the germline V gene, CDR1 is MGHDK and CDR2 is SYGVNS. V gave up 2 bases and J gave up 1 base; unmatched junction bases: 7. Using immunoSEQ multiplex PCR, the repertoire was profiled, and TCRdb retains in-frame clones only, with some absent. The data hold about 110,000 clones, with roughly 84% observed a single time. The sequenced sample was peripheral blood. This TCR derives from a woman aged 45-65 years with acute or convalescent COVID-19. This chain connects TRBV25-1 to TRBJ1-2; 7 bases are shared with TRBD1. Here the CDR3 DNA reads TGTGCCAGCAGTGAAGCAGGGGGGAGATTTAACTATGGCTACACCTTC. Protein: CASSEAGGRFNYGYTF.